The source of this T cell receptor (beta chain) is a study of T cell changes during pregnancy in multiple sclerosis. Per the germline V gene, CDR1 is SGDLS and CDR2 is YYNGEE. The CDR3 totals 15 residues. V trimming: 4 bases; J trimming: 5 bases; junction bases outside the gene matches: 11. TCRdb's copy holds only in-frame clones and misses some; the assay was immunoSEQ multiplex PCR. This table holds about 110,000 clones, approximately 90% found once. This clonotype was obtained from a female donor with multiple sclerosis, enrolled in a pregnancy study. The chain is built from TRBV9 and TRBJ2-5; 7 positions match TRBD2. The source was peripheral blood, collected after pregnancy. The CDR3 region is CASSSGANRAETQYF. The CDR3 DNA follows: TGTGCCAGCAGCAGCGGGGCGAACCGAGCGGAGACCCAGTACTTC.